What follows are 27 T cell receptor beta chains derived from one specimen sequenced in a study of CD8 T cells in ankylosing spondylitis. Their cognate antigens are unknown. Regarding the study as a whole: A TCR beta motif of under 10 highly homologous variants appeared characteristic of ankylosing spondylitis blood.

TCRdb reanalysed the 5' RACE reads using MiXCR and keeps one entry per CDR3 protein. Counted here are around 540,000 distinct CDR3 sequences, approximately 12% occurring once; the ten biggest clones make up over 6.5%. The sequencing input was blood, either unsorted or a sorted T cell fraction (not recorded which). The receptors derive from a male donor with ankylosing spondylitis.

This clonotype came up a few times. V is TRBV30 and J is TRBJ2-1; 12 bases fit TRBD2. V lost 2 bases to trimming and J lost 12 bases; unmatched junction nucleotides: 11. The CDR3 is made up of 15 amino acids. Germline V gene sequence: CDR1 GTSNPN, CDR2 SVGIG (reference sequence). The CDR3 spells CAWSPLGTSGLGQFF. CDR3 nucleotide sequence: TGTGCCTGGAGTCCACTCGGGACTAGCGGGTTGGGGCAGTTCTTC.

This clonotype was seen ten or more times. CDR3 nucleotide sequence: TGTGCCAGCAGCGATCCCGGGACGGCCGGCTATGGCTACACCTTC. As protein: CASSDPGTAGYGYTF. The genes are TRBV4-2 and TRBJ1-2, with a possible D match to TRBD1 (5 bases). This CDR3 is 15 amino acids long. Germline V gene sequence: CDR1 LGHNA, CDR2 YNFKEQ. Trimming shortened V by 5 bases and J by 4 bases, and 17 bases separated the two germline ends.

The CDR3 nucleotides read TGTGCCAGCAGCTTAAGAGGCGGTGCCGGGAGACAAGGGTACTTC. Its translation: CASSLRGGAGRQGYF. J is TRBJ2-5 and V is TRBV7-2, with a weak D call TRBD2 (6 bases). CDR3 length equals 15 residues. Germline V gene data show CDR1 as SGHTA and CDR2 as FQGNSA. Trimming shortened V by 2 bases and J by 13 bases, and 23 bases separated the two germline ends.

This clonotype was seen a few times. The CDR3 loop is CAISITSGSPNNEQFF. The CDR3 region has the DNA TGTGCCATCAGCATAACTAGCGGGAGTCCTAACAATGAGCAGTTCTTC. The chain joins TRBV10-3 to TRBJ2-1; 11 bases align to TRBD2. J was trimmed by 5 bases and V by 6 bases; bases with no gene match: 9. Germline loops: CDR1 ENHRY, CDR2 SYGVKD. CDR3 length: 16 residues.

This clonotype showed up just a few times. The genes are TRBV4-1 and TRBJ2-1; tentatively, D is TRBD1 (6 bases). The CDR3 spans 16 residues. Germline V gene lookup returns CDR1 MGHRA and CDR2 YSYEKL. V dropped 4 bases and J dropped 2 bases, with 15 bases sitting between them. This CDR3 reads CASSLVPGTTYNEQFF. The CDR3 DNA follows: TGCGCCAGCAGCCTAGTACCAGGGACAACCTACAATGAGCAGTTCTTC.

J is TRBJ2-1 and V is TRBV18, with 8 bases identical to TRBD2. The germline gives CDR1 KGHSH, CDR2 LQKENI. After removal of 0 bases from V and 7 bases from J, the junction contained 8 bases not matched to a gene. The CDR3 is made up of 16 amino acids. CDR3 residues: CASSPPNGRAANEQFF. In nucleotides, the CDR3 is TGTGCCAGCTCACCACCTAACGGGAGGGCCGCAAATGAGCAGTTCTTC.

The chain has TRBV20-1 and TRBJ2-4, with 11 bases aligning to TRBD2. This CDR3 has 14 amino acids. Germline V lookup: CDR1 DFQATT, CDR2 SNEGSKA (reference sequence). J gave up 6 bases and V 4 bases, and 5 bases lay outside the gene matches. The CDR3 sequence: CSATVAGGPNIQYF. The CDR3 nucleotides are TGCAGTGCTACGGTAGCGGGAGGGCCAAACATTCAGTACTTC.

This clonotype was counted once. The chain combines TRBV12-3 or TRBV12-4 with TRBJ1-6; no reliable D call. The germline V and J ends were trimmed by 1 base and 9 bases, with 7 bases remaining between them. CDR3 size: 13 residues. The CDR3 DNA follows: TGTGCCAGCAGTTTAGAGTTAAGTTCACCCCTCCACTTT. As protein: CASSLELSSPLHF.

This chain uses TRBV7-2 with TRBJ1-5, with 9 nucleotides matching TRBD1. The CDR3 covers 15 residues. The J segment lost 7 bases and the V segment lost 5 bases, leaving 9 bases of the junction unmatched. Germline CDR1 and CDR2: SGHTA and FQGNSA. Written as DNA, the CDR3 is TGTGCCAGCAGCGGTACCGGGACAGGGAACCAGCCCCAGCATTTT. Its translation: CASSGTGTGNQPQHF.

The rearrangement uses TRBV20-1 and TRBJ1-4; D is unresolved. This CDR3 is built from 17 residues. Trimming left V 3 bases short and J 7 bases short, with 24 bases between. CDR1 is DFQATT and CDR2 is SNEGSKA in the germline V gene (reference sequence). The CDR3 coding sequence is TGCAGTGCTAGGTCTAACCACTATAAGGCCGAGGGTGAAAAACTGTTTTTT. Protein: CSARSNHYKAEGEKLFF.

This clonotype has a count of ten or more. It may be a read error: a sequence one base away is much more abundant. The chain couples TRBV5-1 to TRBJ2-3, with D tentatively TRBD2 (5 bases). The CDR3 is 13 residues long. Germline assignment: CDR1 SGHRS and CDR2 YFSETQ. With 3 bases removed from V and 1 base from J, the gap between germline ends came to 6 bases. The CDR3 protein is CASSSEGTDTQYF. DNA for the CDR3: TGCGCCAGCAGCTCGGAGGGCACAGATACGCAGTATTTT.

The chain combines TRBV20-1 with TRBJ1-2, with a tentative D call TRBD1 (6 bases). Germline lookup yields CDR1 DFQATT and CDR2 SNEGSKA (reference sequence). V lost 0 bases and J lost 4, with 12 bases in between. The CDR3 extends over 14 amino acids. The CDR3 reads CSARESGAGYGYTF. The CDR3 DNA follows: TGCAGTGCTAGAGAATCAGGGGCGGGCTATGGCTACACCTTC.

About this clonotype itself: Germline and junction disagree at one end, which may indicate a read error. The chain links TRBV5-1 to TRBJ2-1; D uncertain. Germline CDR1 reads SGHRS; CDR2 reads YFSETQ. The CDR3 contains 12 residues. The CDR3 reads CASSLGSDEQFF. The CDR3 DNA follows: TGCGCCAGCAGTTTGGGTTCTGATGAGCAGTTCTTC.

There are a few counts of this clonotype. This chain joins TRBV14 and TRBJ2-7; 9 bases match TRBD1. The ends lost 2 bases at V and 7 bases at J; junction bases unmatched: 12. The CDR3 covers 16 residues. Germline V lookup: CDR1 SGHDN, CDR2 FVKESK. Written as DNA, the CDR3 is TGTGCCAGCAGCCAACTGCCGGGACAGGGCCTTGGGGAGCAGTACTTC. Its translation is CASSQLPGQGLGEQYF.

This clonotype was observed a handful of times. The chain recombines TRBV7-7 with TRBJ2-1, with 9 bases matching TRBD2. The CDR3 consists of 16 residues. The germline gives CDR1 SSHAT, CDR2 FNYEAQ (reference sequence). V lost 5 bases and J lost 5; bases outside the gene matches: 10. The DNA of the CDR3 is TGTGCCAGCAGCCCGCTCATTGCGGGAGGGAACAATGAGCAGTTCTTC. It codes for CASSPLIAGGNNEQFF.

V is TRBV18 and J is TRBJ2-7, with no clear D. This CDR3 is built from 14 residues. Trimming left V 3 bases short and J 6 bases short, with 15 bases between. Germline CDR1 is KGHSH and CDR2 is LQKENI. DNA for the CDR3: TGTGCCAGCTCACCGGGATCTCCATGGGGCGAGCAGTACTTC. It is translated as CASSPGSPWGEQYF.

The chain links TRBV12-3 or TRBV12-4 to TRBJ2-3, with TRBD1 matching over 9 bases. This CDR3 comprises 15 residues. V lost 5 bases, J lost 4 bases, and 7 bases stayed unmatched. In DNA form, the CDR3 reads TGTGCCAGCAGTCCCGGGACAGGGAACGCAGATACGCAGTATTTT. Its protein product is CASSPGTGNADTQYF.

Ten or more counts support this clonotype. The junction and the germline gene differ at one end; a read error may be behind it. The chain carries TRBV7-9 and TRBJ2-5; 7 bases are a match to TRBD1. This CDR3 comprises 13 residues. Germline V lookup: CDR1 SEHNR, CDR2 FQNEAQ (reference sequence). The CDR3 sequence: CASSTGQQETQYF. In DNA, the CDR3 is TGCGCCAGCAGCACGGGACAGCAAGAGACCCAGTACTTC.

In its sample, this clonotype was seen a few times. This sequence joins TRBV10-1 and TRBJ2-1, with TRBD2 identical over 8 bases. CDR3 length: 16 amino acids. Losses at the gene ends were 0 bases for V and 5 bases for J; bases not matched to a gene: 6. The V gene's germline CDR1 is WNHNN and CDR2 SYGVQD (reference sequence). CDR3: CASSESTGGVHNEQFF. CDR3 bases: TGCGCCAGCAGTGAGTCGACGGGAGGGGTCCACAATGAGCAGTTCTTC.

This clonotype was counted between two and nine times. The V gene is TRBV7-8, the J gene TRBJ2-2; 7 bases match TRBD2. This CDR3 region has 15 residues. Germline assignment: CDR1 SGHVS and CDR2 FQNEAQ. V lost 8 bases, J lost 4 bases, and 10 bases stayed unmatched. The CDR3 bases are TGTGCCAGCTCCGGCGGGGGACTAAGCACCGGGGAGCTGTTTTTT. Protein product: CASSGGGLSTGELFF.

The chain carries TRBV7-9 and TRBJ2-7; no reliable D call. The CDR3 length is 11 residues. V dropped 5 bases and J dropped 9 bases, with 11 bases sitting between them. The germline CDR1 and CDR2 sequences are SEHNR and FQNEAQ (reference sequence). CDR3 sequence: CASSTQVGQYF. CDR3 DNA: TGTGCCAGCAGCACCCAAGTCGGGCAGTACTTC. The full variable domain, with the rest looked up from reference TRBV7-9 and TRBJ2-7, is DTGVSQNPRHKITKRGQNVTFRCDPISEHNRLYWYRQTLGQGPEFLTYFQNEAQLEKSRLLSDRFSAERPKGSFSTLEIQRTEQGDSAMYLCASSTQVGQYFGPGTRLTVT.

This clonotype was seen a handful of times. The chain uses TRBV5-6 and TRBJ2-7; D possibly corresponds to TRBD2 (6 bases). CDR1 SGHDT and CDR2 YYEEEE come from the germline V gene. The length of the CDR3 is 14 residues. The V end lost 4 bases, the J end lost 1 base, and 12 bases lay between the germline ends. DNA of the CDR3: TGTGCCAGCAGCGGGACGGGAGCTTCCTACGAGCAGTACGTC. It translates to CASSGTGASYEQYV.

There are a few counts of this clonotype. The chain combines TRBV7-9 with TRBJ2-1, with D uncertain. Germline V gene data show CDR1 as SEHNR and CDR2 as FQNEAQ (reference sequence). The CDR3 runs 13 residues. Trimming shortened V by 1 base and J by 8 bases, and 9 bases separated the two germline ends. CDR3 nucleotide sequence: TGTGCCAGCAGCTTAGATTACAGCGATGAGCAGTTCTTC. Protein sequence: CASSLDYSDEQFF.

This clonotype was seen a handful of times. V gene TRBV7-9 combines with J gene TRBJ1-4; the D is unclear. The germline CDR1 and CDR2 sequences are SEHNR and FQNEAQ (reference sequence). V lost 5 bases and J 3 bases, leaving 13 bases between the germline ends. The CDR3 sequence is 15 residues long. This chain's CDR3 is CASSEKIASNEKLFF. In DNA form, the CDR3 reads TGTGCCAGCAGCGAAAAAATAGCATCTAATGAAAAACTGTTTTTT.

At least ten counts were recorded for this clonotype. The genes are TRBV11-2 and TRBJ2-1; TRBD2 matches 8 bases. Germline values: CDR1 SGHAT, CDR2 FQNNGV. The trim removed 6 bases at V and 6 bases at J, leaving 4 bases unmatched. The CDR3 loop spans 13 amino acids. The CDR3, as DNA: TGTGCCAGCAGTCCGGGACTAGGCAATGAGCAGTTCTTC. Amino acids: CASSPGLGNEQFF.

The chain combines TRBV5-4 with TRBJ2-1; TRBD2 aligns across 7 bases. Per germline, CDR1 SGHNT and CDR2 YYREEE (reference sequence). This CDR3 is built from 17 residues. After removal of 6 bases from V and 10 bases from J, the junction contained 22 bases not matched to a gene. The DNA of the CDR3 is TGTGCCAGCACCCTGACTCCGACTAGCCTTAGCGCGGGGGAGCAGTTCTTC. Translating gives CASTLTPTSLSAGEQFF.

This clonotype appeared a few times. J is TRBJ2-2 and V is TRBV4-2; TRBD2 aligns across 8 bases. J was trimmed by 4 bases and V by 1 base; bases with no gene match: 5. Germline CDR1 LGHNA, CDR2 YNFKEQ. The CDR3 is made up of 16 amino acids. The CDR3 here is CASSQGRTSLTGELFF. In nucleotides, the CDR3 is TGTGCCAGCAGCCAAGGCCGGACTAGCCTCACCGGGGAGCTGTTTTTT.